A single sample gave rise to the 10 T cell receptor beta chains below, sequenced in a study of human T cells and chemical hapten exposure. TCRdb used MiXCR to reprocess the RACE reads, holding one entry per CDR3 protein. This sample carries 150,000 to 200,000 distinct CDR3 sequences, about 27% of them seen once, and the ten largest clones take under 2.5%. Time point of the sample: patch test 3, about 24 weeks after DPC sensitization. Stated treatment: therapeutic diphenylcyclopropenone sensitization with weekly scalp DPC. The source material was whole blood, sampled in connection with sensitization to the hapten diphenylcyclopropenone (DPC). These receptor sequences come from a woman aged 18-35 years with alopecia areata. Some clones in this sample may be carry-over from other donors' samples.

J is TRBJ2-1 and V is TRBV20-1; 12 nucleotides agree with TRBD2. Losses at the gene ends were 4 bases for V and 6 bases for J; bases not matched to a gene: 7. This CDR3 is 15 amino acids long. Per germline, CDR1 DFQATT and CDR2 SNEGSKA (reference sequence). CDR3: CSANILAGGPNEQFF. CDR3 bases: TGCAGTGCTAATATACTAGCGGGAGGACCCAATGAGCAGTTCTTC.

This clonotype appeared a few times. The gene calls are TRBV20-1 and TRBJ1-5, with 10 bases identical to TRBD1. CDR1 is DFQATT, CDR2 SNEGSKA, per germline (reference sequence). CDR3 length: 18 residues. The V gene end was trimmed by 6 bases and the J gene end by 0 bases; junction bases not matched to a gene: 14. DNA of the CDR3: TGCAGTGCCACCCTGGACAGGGGGACCCTATATAGCAATCAGCCCCAGCATTTT. Residues: CSATLDRGTLYSNQPQHF.

This clonotype was counted between two and nine times. The CDR3 sequence: CASSLRGARNNSPLHF. The CDR3 coding sequence is TGTGCCAGCAGTTTACGGGGGGCGCGTAATAATTCACCCCTCCACTTT. V gene TRBV12-3 or TRBV12-4 combines with J gene TRBJ1-6; D may be TRBD1 (6 bases). Trimming shortened V by 2 bases and J by 5 bases, and 13 bases separated the two germline ends. The CDR3 contains 16 residues.

This chain links TRBV20-1 with TRBJ1-2; 8 nucleotides line up with TRBD1. CDR3 length: 16 amino acids. CDR1 is DFQATT, CDR2 SNEGSKA, per germline (reference sequence). The V and J ends lost 5 bases and 5 bases, in that order; junction bases with no gene match: 16. CDR3 sequence (DNA): TGCAGTGCTTCCCACCGGGACAGGTCTCGGGGATATGGCTACACCTTC. This sequence encodes CSASHRDRSRGYGYTF.

This chain links TRBV25-1 with TRBJ2-7; 9 positions agree with TRBD2. Germline assignment: CDR1 MGHDK and CDR2 SYGVNS. Trimming at V came to 3 bases and at J to 3 bases, leaving 3 bases not matched to a gene. CDR3 length: 14 amino acids. CDR3 nucleotide sequence: TGTGCCAGCAGTGAGCTAGCGGGGTTCTACGAGCAGTACTTC. Its protein is CASSELAGFYEQYF.

This clonotype was seen more than once but under ten times. The V call is TRBV7-9, the J call TRBJ1-1, with TRBD1 matching over 9 bases. Trimming took 1 base from V and 1 from J; bases not matched to a gene: 4. This CDR3 has 16 residues. The germline gives CDR1 SEHNR, CDR2 FQNEAQ (reference sequence). CDR3 bases: TGTGCCAGCAGCTTAGTCGGGACAGGGAAGAACACTGAAGCTTTCTTT. Amino acids: CASSLVGTGKNTEAFF.

The V call is TRBV11-2, the J call TRBJ2-5; 7 bases are a match to TRBD1. This CDR3 contains 16 residues. The V and J ends lost 5 bases and 3 bases, in that order; junction bases with no gene match: 12. CDR1 and CDR2 (germline): SGHAT, FQNNGV. The CDR3 region is CASSPGQAIYEETQYF. The CDR3 DNA sequence: TGTGCCAGCAGCCCAGGACAGGCCATTTATGAAGAGACCCAGTACTTC.

The rearrangement links TRBV7-2 to TRBJ2-1; 9 nucleotides agree with TRBD2. The CDR3 sequence is 16 residues long. With 2 bases clipped from V and 3 bases from J, the junction kept 5 bases outside the gene matches. Looked up from germline, CDR1 is SGHTA and CDR2 is FQGNSA. The CDR3 sequence: CASSLKTSGFYNEQFF. The CDR3 nucleotides are TGTGCCAGCAGCTTAAAGACTAGCGGCTTCTACAATGAGCAGTTCTTC.

Regarding this clonotype: A junction end diverges from the germline sequence, so it may reflect a read error. The chain recombines TRBV27 with TRBJ1-1; 10 positions match TRBD1. From germline, CDR1 is MNHEY and CDR2 SMNVEV (reference sequence). This CDR3 has 18 residues. CDR3 sequence reads: CTSSAVGQGLGMNTEAFF. For the CDR3, the DNA is TGTACCAGCAGTGCAGTGGGACAGGGGTTAGGTATGAACACTGAAGCTTTCTTT.

This clonotype was counted between two and nine times. The J gene is TRBJ2-5, the V gene TRBV12-3 or TRBV12-4; D uncertain. CDR3 length: 12 residues. The V end was cut by 6 bases, the J end by 10 bases, with 15 bases between. CDR3 nucleotide sequence: TGTGCCAGCAGCAGAGATTCAAGGAACCAGTACTTC. Residues: CASSRDSRNQYF.